Listed below are T cell receptor beta chains from one sample, sequenced in a study of cytomegalovirus exposure and HLA in healthy donors. Profiling relied on immunoSEQ multiplex PCR, and the TCRdb table lists in-frame clones only, not all of them. Of around 130,000 clones in the sample, nearly 90% are singletons; the top ten hold around 3.1%. Sequenced sample: PBMCs. These receptors originate from a man younger than 45 in good health and CMV-seronegative. CDR3s include the opening cysteine and the closing phenylalanine or tryptophan. D genes are given only for firm matches. Clone size is shown for a subset of rows, as once, few, many or a class of expanded clone.

>TRBV10-2|TRBJ2-7|.|TRBD2
CASSETSGGAVQYF
TGCGCCAGCAGTGAGACTAGCGGGGGGGCCGTGCAGTACTTC
>TRBV5-4|TRBJ2-3|.|TRBD1
CASSSGQVATDTQYF
TGTGCCAGCAGCTCGGGACAGGTCGCCACAGATACGCAGTATTTT
>TRBV11-2|TRBJ1-4|.|TRBD1
CASSLDLGDREFEKLFF
TGTGCCAGCAGCTTAGATTTGGGGGACAGGGAGTTTGAAAAACTGTTTTTT
>TRBV6-5|TRBJ2-3|.|.
CASTLAGTDTQYF
TGTGCCAGCACCTTAGCGGGCACAGATACGCAGTATTTT
>TRBV15|TRBJ2-2|.|.
CATSRVTGELFF
TGTGCCACCAGCAGAGTAACCGGGGAGCTGTTTTTT
>TRBV5-1|TRBJ2-7|.|.
CASSLAGGVPYEQYF
TGCGCCAGCAGCTTGGCCGGGGGAGTACCCTACGAGCAGTACTTC
>TRBV19|TRBJ1-4|.|.
CAAGINEKLFF
TGTGCCGCAGGAATTAATGAAAAACTGTTTTTT
>TRBV5-1|TRBJ1-2|.|.
CASSLWGADYGYTF
TGCGCCAGCAGCTTGTGGGGCGCGGACTATGGCTACACCTTC
>TRBV4-1|TRBJ1-2|.|TRBD1
CASSQEGQGLGGYTF
TGCGCCAGCAGCCAAGAAGGACAGGGCTTGGGTGGCTACACCTTC
>TRBV6-4|TRBJ2-2|many|TRBD2
CASSSGDTGELFF
TGTGCCAGCAGTAGCGGGGACACCGGGGAGCTGTTTTTT
>TRBV7-8|TRBJ1-2|.|.
CASSFIQAVGGYTF
TGTGCCAGCAGCTTTATTCAGGCAGTTGGCGGCTACACCTTC
>TRBV2|TRBJ2-7|.|TRBD1
CASRDRKIYEQYF
TGTGCCAGCCGGGACAGGAAAATTTACGAGCAGTACTTC
>TRBV19|TRBJ2-1|.|.
CASSTNLLNEQFF
TGTGCCAGTAGTACCAACTTACTCAATGAGCAGTTCTTC
>TRBV2|TRBJ2-1|.|TRBD1
CARNDRVLRNEQFF
TGTGCGAGAAACGACAGGGTCCTCCGCAATGAGCAGTTCTTC
>TRBV4-1|TRBJ1-2|.|TRBD1
CASSQGQGQGDGYTF
TGCGCCAGCAGCCAAGGTCAGGGACAGGGCGATGGCTACACCTTC
>TRBV18|TRBJ2-3|.|.
CASSPFEGGAEDTQYF
TGTGCCAGCTCACCATTCGAGGGGGGGGCAGAAGATACGCAGTATTTT
>TRBV5-8|TRBJ2-2|.|.
CASSSFFGGPGAPGELFF
TGTGCCAGCAGCTCCTTCTTCGGGGGTCCCGGAGCACCCGGGGAGCTGTTTTTT
>TRBV27|TRBJ2-4|.|.
CASSFLGGAGAKNIQYF
TGTGCCAGCAGTTTTTTGGGGGGGGCTGGGGCCAAAAACATTCAGTACTTC
>TRBV5-1|TRBJ2-2|.|.
CASSLDWRNTGELFF
TGCGCCAGCAGCTTGGATTGGAGAAACACCGGGGAGCTGTTTTTT
>TRBV2|TRBJ2-7|.|.
CASNSLSYEQYF
TGTGCCAGCAACTCCCTGAGTTACGAGCAGTACTTC
>TRBV5-1|TRBJ2-3|.|TRBD2
CATMGGPGGSTDTQYF
TGCGCCACCATGGGGGGCCCGGGGGGGAGCACAGATACGCAGTATTTT
>TRBV19|TRBJ1-1|once|.
CASSIVAGEAFF
TGTGCCAGTAGTATAGTAGCGGGTGAAGCTTTCTTT
>TRBV29-1|TRBJ2-3|.|TRBD2
CSVAGLAATDTQYF
TGCAGCGTGGCTGGACTAGCGGCCACAGATACGCAGTATTTT
>TRBV5-1|TRBJ1-2|.|.
CASSSDTYDNDYTF
TGCGCCAGCAGCTCGGACACTTACGACAATGACTACACCTTC
>TRBV9|TRBJ2-2|.|TRBD2
CASSVTSGGAVGELFF
TGTGCCAGCAGCGTTACTAGCGGGGGGGCCGTCGGGGAGCTGTTTTTT
>TRBV5-1|TRBJ1-6|.|TRBD1
CASSLSPGQEEALHF
TGCGCCAGCAGCTTATCTCCGGGACAGGAGGAGGCCCTCCACTTT
>TRBV19|TRBJ1-3|.|.
CASSTDGNTIYF
TGTGCCAGTAGTACCGACGGGAACACCATATATTTT
>TRBV7-9|TRBJ1-2|.|.
CASSHSGSRVSYTF
TGTGCCAGCAGCCATAGTGGGTCCAGGGTGTCCTACACCTTC
>TRBV5-1|TRBJ2-2|.|TRBD1
CASSLQGSDTGELFF
TGCGCCAGCAGCTTACAGGGGAGCGACACCGGGGAGCTGTTTTTT
>TRBV4-1|TRBJ2-7|.|TRBD1
CASSLSPGQGVNEQYF
TGCGCCAGCAGCCTTTCACCGGGACAGGGGGTCAACGAGCAGTACTTC
>TRBV6-6|TRBJ2-3|few|.
CASGTSTDTQYF
TGTGCCAGCGGTACTAGCACAGATACGCAGTATTTT
>TRBV10-3|TRBJ2-5|.|.
CAISESARETQYF
TGTGCCATCAGTGAGTCGGCGAGGGAGACCCAGTACTTC
>TRBV7-9|TRBJ2-1|.|TRBD1
CASSPGQGSPNEQFF
TGTGCCAGCAGCCCGGGACAGGGATCCCCCAATGAGCAGTTCTTC
>TRBV18|TRBJ2-5|.|.
CASSPREVWETQYF
TGTGCCAGCTCACCACGAGAAGTTTGGGAGACCCAGTACTTC
>TRBV5-1|TRBJ2-5|.|.
CASSLVVSPLGETQYF
TGCGCCAGCAGCTTGGTGGTGTCCCCTCTAGGAGAGACCCAGTACTTC
>TRBV25-1|TRBJ1-6|.|.
CASSNTGTGSYNSPLHF
TGTGCCAGCAGTAACACAGGGACCGGCTCCTATAATTCACCCCTCCACTTT
>TRBV6-6|TRBJ1-3|few|.
CASSDSGTFSGNTIYF
TGTGCCAGCAGTGACTCCGGGACATTCTCTGGAAACACCATATATTTT